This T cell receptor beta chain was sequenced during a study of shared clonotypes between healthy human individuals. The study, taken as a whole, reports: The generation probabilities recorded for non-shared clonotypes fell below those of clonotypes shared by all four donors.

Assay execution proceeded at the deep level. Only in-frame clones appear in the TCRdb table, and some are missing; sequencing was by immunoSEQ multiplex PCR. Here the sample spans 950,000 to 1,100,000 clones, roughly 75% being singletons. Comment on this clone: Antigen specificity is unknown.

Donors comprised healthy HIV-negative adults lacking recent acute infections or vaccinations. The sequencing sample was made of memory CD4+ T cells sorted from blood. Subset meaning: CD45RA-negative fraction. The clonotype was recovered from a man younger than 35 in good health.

The CDR3 reads CASSAQDTYPQYF. The DNA of the CDR3 is TGTGCCAGCAGCGCGCAAGACACATATCCGCAGTATTTT. The chain joins TRBV7-6 to TRBJ2-3; no clear D gene. CDR3 length: 13 residues. V was pared by 5 bases and J by 10 bases, with 16 bases between. Germline CDR1 and CDR2: SGHVS and FNYEAQ.